Below, 31 T cell receptor beta chains from the same sample are listed, as sequenced in a study of shared clonotypes between healthy human individuals. The protocol was immunoSEQ multiplex PCR, while the TCRdb copy is restricted to in-frame clones and leaves out a portion. The table shows some 980,000 clones, with over 75% occurring only once. Sequenced material: memory CD4+ T cells sorted from blood. Regarding subset: CD45RA-negative fraction. Receptors were obtained from a man younger than 35 in good health.

This clone was counted many times. The same CDR3 also results from other DNA sequences found in this sample. The chain joins TRBV7-9 to TRBJ1-2; D may be TRBD1 (5 bases). This CDR3 region has 13 residues. The V gene's germline CDR1 is SEHNR and CDR2 FQNEAQ (reference sequence). V shed 0 bases and J shed 6 bases, with 8 bases lying between them. CDR3 nucleotide sequence: TGTGCCAGCAGCTTAGCTGGAGGGGATGGCTACACCTTC. Its protein product is CASSLAGGDGYTF.

As regards this clone: Other DNA sequences in this sample translate to the same CDR3. This rearrangement joins TRBV25-1 to TRBJ1-2; D perhaps matches TRBD1 (6 bases). The length of the CDR3 is 14 residues. The germline V and J ends were trimmed by 3 bases and 4 bases, with 12 bases remaining between them. From germline, CDR1 is MGHDK and CDR2 SYGVNS. The DNA for the CDR3 is TGTGCCAGCAGTGAGCCCGGGGGCGCCTATGGCTACACCTTC. Amino acids: CASSEPGGAYGYTF.

The chain has TRBV6-5 and TRBJ1-2; possibly TRBD1 for D (5 bases). The CDR3 length is 11 residues. CDR1 is MNHEY and CDR2 is SVGAGI in the germline V gene. V lost 7 bases to trimming and J lost 5 bases, with 8 bases between them. CDR3 sequence reads: CASMGGYGYTF. The CDR3 DNA sequence: TGTGCCAGCATGGGGGGGTATGGCTACACCTTC.

The chain is built from TRBV5-1 and TRBJ2-5, with D perhaps TRBD1 or TRBD2 (6 bases each). Germline values: CDR1 SGHRS, CDR2 YFSETQ. Trimming pared 7 bases from V and 0 bases from J, leaving 16 bases between. The CDR3 has 15 amino acids. The CDR3 region has the DNA TGCGCCAGCTGTCGGTCGGGGGCCAACCAAGAGACCCAGTACTTC. Protein: CASCRSGANQETQYF.

The chain has TRBV30 and TRBJ2-1; TRBD2 aligns across 10 bases. This CDR3 has 17 amino acids. V dropped 0 bases and J dropped 6; count of bases not matched to a gene: 11. Germline V gene sequence: CDR1 GTSNPN, CDR2 SVGIG (reference sequence). The CDR3 bases are TGTGCCTGGAGTGTAAAATTCGGGACTAGCGCGACCAATGAGCAGTTCTTC. It specifies CAWSVKFGTSATNEQFF.

This chain uses TRBV5-1 with TRBJ2-1; the D gene is possibly TRBD2 (5 bases). The length of the CDR3 is 15 residues. Per the germline V gene, CDR1 is SGHRS and CDR2 is YFSETQ. The V end was cut by 5 bases, the J end by 7 bases, with 19 bases between. CDR3 DNA sequence: TGCGCCAGCAGACCCGGGATGGGATTGTTGAATGAGCAGTTCTTC. Its protein is CASRPGMGLLNEQFF.

There are many counts of this clone. The chain couples TRBV28 to TRBJ2-1; 7 bases agree with TRBD1. CDR1 is MDHEN, CDR2 SYDVKM, per germline. Trimming at V came to 4 bases and at J to 2 bases, leaving 5 bases not matched to a gene. The CDR3 is 15 residues long. The CDR3 protein is CASSSPDRTYNEQFF. CDR3 nucleotide sequence: TGTGCCAGCAGTTCCCCGGACAGGACCTACAATGAGCAGTTCTTC.

This clone came up once. The chain recombines TRBV7-9 with TRBJ1-4, with 7 bases fitting TRBD1. V was clipped by 1 base and J by 3 bases; unmatched bases: 2. The CDR3 is made up of 15 amino acids. Germline CDR1 reads SEHNR; CDR2 reads FQNEAQ (reference sequence). DNA of the CDR3: TGTGCCAGCAGCTTAGACGGGACAGCTAATGAAAAACTGTTTTTT. Translation gives CASSLDGTANEKLFF.

This clone occurred a few times. The chain employs TRBV5-5 and TRBJ1-6, with a possible D match to TRBD1 (5 bases). CDR1 and CDR2 (germline): SGHKS, YYEKEE (reference sequence). Trimming stripped 1 base from V and 5 bases from J, with 10 bases between. The CDR3 spans 15 residues. The CDR3 sequence: CASSLRTTDNSPLHF. The DNA for the CDR3 is TGTGCCAGCAGCTTGAGGACAACGGATAATTCACCCCTCCACTTT. Drawing the rest from reference TRBV5-5 and TRBJ1-6, the complete variable domain is DAGVTQSPTHLIKTRGQQVTLRCSPISGHKSVSWYQQVLGQGPQFIFQYYEKEERGRGNFPDRFSARQFPNYSSELNVNALLLGDSALYLCASSLRTTDNSPLHFGNGTRLTVT.

V is TRBV28 and J is TRBJ1-2; TRBD1 matches 9 bases. V lost 6 bases and J lost 7; bases outside the gene matches: 6. CDR1 MDHEN and CDR2 SYDVKM come from the germline V gene. This CDR3 comprises 13 residues. CDR3 amino acids: CASRQQGAGGYTF. The CDR3 DNA reads TGTGCCAGCAGGCAACAGGGGGCAGGTGGCTACACCTTC.

This clone has just a few counts. This chain uses TRBV30 with TRBJ1-4; D may be TRBD1 (5 bases). The CDR3 consists of 15 residues. V dropped 0 bases and J dropped 7 bases, with 15 bases sitting between them. CDR1 and CDR2 from the germline V gene are GTSNPN and SVGIG (reference sequence). The CDR3 DNA reads TGTGCCTGGAGTGTTGGGGGTTACCCCGGTGAAAAACTGTTTTTT. Protein: CAWSVGGYPGEKLFF.

The rearrangement uses TRBV7-6 and TRBJ2-1, with TRBD2 identical over 8 bases. The CDR3 spans 17 residues. Germline V lookup: CDR1 SGHVS, CDR2 FNYEAQ. V gave up 5 bases and J gave up 2 bases; unmatched junction bases: 11. CDR3 coding DNA: TGTGCCAGCAGCCCCAGAGGTGCGGGAGGTACCTACAATGAGCAGTTCTTC. Encoded protein: CASSPRGAGGTYNEQFF.

This clone showed up just once. This chain joins TRBV28 and TRBJ2-1; TRBD1 or TRBD2 may be the D gene (6 bases each). Germline CDR1 MDHEN, CDR2 SYDVKM. CDR3 length: 14 amino acids. V was trimmed by 5 bases and J by 10 bases, leaving 18 bases between them. Here the CDR3 reads CASSATLGGREQFF. Written as DNA, the CDR3 is TGTGCCAGCAGTGCCACCCTAGGGGGGAGAGAGCAGTTCTTC.

This clone came up a few times. The sample contains more than one DNA sequence encoding this CDR3. V and J are TRBV28 and TRBJ1-1; no definite D call. The germline gives CDR1 MDHEN, CDR2 SYDVKM. There are 12 residues in the CDR3. Trimming removed 6 bases at V and 3 bases at J, with 8 bases between. Written as DNA, the CDR3 is TGTGCCAGCAGATCCAGAGACACTGAAGCTTTCTTT. Translated: CASRSRDTEAFF.

The V call is TRBV30, the J call TRBJ1-1, with 8 nucleotides matching TRBD1. V was pared by 4 bases and J by 1 base, with 8 bases of the junction left unmatched. This CDR3 contains 15 residues. Germline-derived CDR1 and CDR2 are GTSNPN and SVGIG (reference sequence). CDR3 DNA sequence: TGTGCCTGGACCGACAGGGGCCGGGGGAACACTGAAGCTTTCTTT. Its protein product is CAWTDRGRGNTEAFF.

This clone has a handful of counts. The V and J genes are TRBV30 and TRBJ2-5; D might be TRBD2 (7 bases). Looked up from germline, CDR1 is GTSNPN and CDR2 is SVGIG (reference sequence). The CDR3 length is 13 residues. Trimming removed 3 bases at V and 4 bases at J, with 12 bases between. This CDR3 is CAWSYGGRETQYF. CDR3 bases: TGTGCCTGGAGCTACGGGGGGCGAGAGACCCAGTACTTC.

The CDR3 nucleotides read TGTGCCAGCAGCTCGACTAGCATCTACAATGAGCAGTTCTTC. Protein product: CASSSTSIYNEQFF. The rearrangement links TRBV7-8 to TRBJ2-1, with 7 bases fitting TRBD2. The CDR3 has 14 residues. The V gene's germline CDR1 is SGHVS and CDR2 FQNEAQ. Losses at the gene ends were 4 bases for V and 3 bases for J; bases not matched to a gene: 3. The full variable domain, its missing parts supplied by reference TRBV7-8 and TRBJ2-1, is GAGVSQSPRYKVAKRGQDVALRCDPISGHVSLFWYQQALGQGPEFLTYFQNEAQLDKSGLPSDRFFAERPEGSVSTLKIQRTQQEDSAVYLCASSSTSIYNEQFFGPGTRLTVL.

The rearrangement joins TRBV2 to TRBJ1-5; 8 bases align to TRBD1. From germline, CDR1 is SNHLY and CDR2 FYNNEI. The CDR3 length is 16 residues. The V and J ends lost 8 bases and 3 bases, in that order; junction bases with no gene match: 12. The CDR3, as DNA: TGTGCCAGCGGGGGGGACCAGACAGGGGACAATCAGCCCCAGCATTTT. It translates to CASGGDQTGDNQPQHF.

This clone was found once. The chain couples TRBV30 to TRBJ1-3; D remains ambiguous. The ends were cut back, 7 bases at V and 0 bases at J, with 10 bases in the middle. This CDR3 is 13 amino acids long. Germline V gene data show CDR1 as GTSNPN and CDR2 as SVGIG (reference sequence). CDR3 DNA: TGTGCCTCTAAAACCGACTCTGGAAACACCATATATTTT. This encodes CASKTDSGNTIYF.

The chain recombines TRBV5-1 with TRBJ1-3; no definite D call. From germline, CDR1 is SGHRS and CDR2 YFSETQ. Trimming left V 4 bases short and J 0 bases short, with 11 bases between. The CDR3 runs to 15 residues. The CDR3 coding sequence is TGCGCCAGCAGCCCTGAACGAAGCTCTGGAAACACCATATATTTT. Translating gives CASSPERSSGNTIYF.

This clone was found once. The chain employs TRBV7-2 and TRBJ1-5, with 12 bases fitting TRBD1. The CDR3 covers 16 residues. V trimming: 5 bases; J trimming: 6 bases; junction bases outside the gene matches: 8. Germline V gives CDR1 SGHTA, CDR2 FQGNSA. The CDR3 is CASSRAGTGGVQPQHF. DNA for the CDR3: TGTGCCAGCAGCCGTGCGGGGACAGGGGGCGTTCAGCCCCAGCATTTT.

In its sample, this clone was seen a few times. V and J are TRBV30 and TRBJ1-2; a possible D gene is TRBD1 (5 bases). Germline values: CDR1 GTSNPN, CDR2 SVGIG (reference sequence). The CDR3 loop spans 11 amino acids. V was trimmed by 5 bases and J by 7 bases, leaving 11 bases between them. This CDR3 reads CAWGQGGGYTF. The CDR3 DNA follows: TGTGCCTGGGGTCAGGGAGGTGGCTACACCTTC.

The chain links TRBV4-2 to TRBJ2-5; TRBD2 matches at 12 bases. V trimming: 1 base; J trimming: 0 bases; junction bases outside the gene matches: 12. CDR3 length equals 20 residues. From germline, CDR1 is LGHNA and CDR2 YNFKEQ. The CDR3 DNA reads TGTGCCAGCAGCCAAGGCGAAGGACTAGCGGGGAAAGCGTACCAAGAGACCCAGTACTTC. Protein sequence: CASSQGEGLAGKAYQETQYF.

This rearrangement joins TRBV4-3 to TRBJ1-1; TRBD1 might be the D (6 bases). V gave up 1 base and J gave up 6 bases, with 15 bases separating them. This CDR3 is 15 amino acids long. In germline, CDR1 is LGHNA, CDR2 YSLEER. The CDR3 nucleotides are TGCGCCAGCAGCCAAGGACCAGGGGCGGGATCTGAAGCTTTCTTT. It yields the protein CASSQGPGAGSEAFF.

This clone was seen only a few times. The chain recombines TRBV11-2 with TRBJ2-1, with 12 bases that match TRBD2. V was clipped by 3 bases and J by 6 bases; unmatched bases: 3. CDR3 size: 15 residues. From germline, CDR1 is SGHAT and CDR2 FQNNGV. CDR3 coding DNA: TGTGCCAGCAGCTTCCTAGCGGGAGGGCCCAATGAGCAGTTCTTC. Translation gives CASSFLAGGPNEQFF.

The chain uses TRBV5-1 and TRBJ2-1; 7 bases fit TRBD2. The CDR3 has 16 amino acids. Germline V CDR1 and CDR2: SGHRS, YFSETQ. V trimming: 4 bases; J trimming: 6 bases; junction bases outside the gene matches: 13. CDR3 loop: CASSAVSSGVANEQFF. CDR3 in DNA: TGCGCCAGCAGCGCTGTTTCAAGCGGGGTTGCCAATGAGCAGTTCTTC.

The chain joins TRBV11-2 to TRBJ2-7; the match to TRBD2 covers 11 bases. Germline values: CDR1 SGHAT, CDR2 FQNNGV. The CDR3 is 14 amino acids. The V gene end was trimmed by 10 bases and the J gene end by 5 bases; junction bases not matched to a gene: 10. The CDR3 spells CATRGFSGRDEQYF. DNA of the CDR3: TGTGCCACCAGGGGGTTTAGCGGGAGGGACGAGCAGTACTTC. The variable domain in full, with the rest retrieved from reference TRBV11-2 and TRBJ2-7, is EAGVAQSPRYKIIEKRQSVAFWCNPISGHATLYWYQQILGQGPKLLIQFQNNGVVDDSQLPKDRFSAERLKGVDSTLKIQPAKLEDSAVYLCATRGFSGRDEQYFGPGTRLTVT.

The rearrangement joins TRBV2 to TRBJ1-2; D call uncertain. This CDR3 is built from 12 residues. V was clipped by 10 bases and J by 2 bases, with 11 bases between them. The germline V gene encodes CDR1 SNHLY and CDR2 FYNNEI. CDR3 bases: TGTGCCACCGGGATTTCGAACTATGGCTACACCTTC. As protein: CATGISNYGYTF.

The chain employs TRBV10-1 and TRBJ1-2; TRBD1 is a possible D gene (6 bases). Germline CDR1 WNHNN, CDR2 SYGVQD (reference sequence). Deletions cut 5 bases from V and 5 bases from J, with 12 bases between. The CDR3 length is 13 residues. DNA for the CDR3: TGCGCCAGCAGTCCCGGGGACACGTATGGCTACACCTTC. Amino acid sequence: CASSPGDTYGYTF.

The chain has TRBV25-1 and TRBJ2-2; D is ambiguous. Trimming pared 7 bases from V and 4 bases from J, leaving 7 bases between. This CDR3 has 12 amino acids. Germline V gives CDR1 MGHDK, CDR2 SYGVNS. The CDR3 nucleotides read TGTGCCAGCACCCCCGGCACCGGGGAGCTGTTTTTT. Encoded protein: CASTPGTGELFF.

This sequence joins TRBV6-6 and TRBJ2-3; 7 bases match TRBD2. The junction had 14 bases not matched to a gene; V was cut back by 9 bases and J by 2 bases. The germline V gene encodes CDR1 MNHNY and CDR2 SVGAGI (reference sequence). The CDR3 is made up of 16 amino acids. CDR3: CASSWAAGEVTDTQYF. The CDR3 DNA follows: TGTGCCAGTTCCTGGGCCGCGGGAGAAGTCACAGATACGCAGTATTTT.